This T cell receptor (beta chain) is drawn from a study of CD8 T cells in Susac syndrome. A quantity of about 0.5 to 1 ug RNA underwent reverse transcription using random hexamers. TCR beta CDR3 was amplified by immunoSEQ multiplex PCR. This amplification extended across 54 Vbeta and 13 Jbeta segments. TCRdb processed the immunoSEQ multiplex PCR reads anew with MiXCR; each CDR3 protein has one entry. The sample lists some 120,000 distinct CDR3 sequences; about nine tenths were seen once. TEMRA cells were FACS-enriched, unlike CD8+ and CD4+ T cells, which were negatively isolated. From germline, CDR1 is SGHRS and CDR2 YFSETQ. Unmatched junction bases numbered 6, after V lost 0 bases and J lost 6 bases. The CDR3 is 15 amino acids.

The chain joins TRBV5-1 to TRBJ2-1; 7 bases fit TRBD2. The sequenced sample was CD4+ T cells from PBMCs. This sequence was found in a human donor in good health. The chain's CDR3 is CASSLADWGGNEQFF. The CDR3 region has the DNA TGCGCCAGCAGCTTGGCGGACTGGGGGGGCAATGAGCAGTTCTTC.